These T cell receptor beta chains were read from a single sample in a study of T cells in Graves' hyperthyroidism and ophthalmopathy. TCRdb reanalysed the multiplex PCR reads using MiXCR and keeps one entry per CDR3 protein. The sample shows about 280,000 distinct CDR3 sequences, about 25% of them seen only once. Sequenced sample: blood. Source of these receptors: a man in his forties with Graves' hyperthyroidism that later progressed to Graves' ophthalmopathy. Both conserved end residues are part of each CDR3. D genes are given only for firm matches. Where a row states a size, it is once, few, many or the class of an expanded clone; other rows omit it.

d_call | j_call | clone_size | v_call | cdr3_nt | cdr3_aa
TRBD1 | TRBJ2-2 | many | TRBV6-5 | TGTGCCAGCAGACAGGGGCTGAACACCGGGGAGCTGTTTTTT | CASRQGLNTGELFF
- | TRBJ1-1 | - | TRBV28 | TGTGCCAGCAGTTTGGTTAACGTACGGATGAACACTGAAGCTTTCTTT | CASSLVNVRMNTEAFF
TRBD1 | TRBJ1-2 | many | TRBV24-1 | TGTGCCACCAGTGAACCGGGACAGAGCTATGGCTACACCTTC | CATSEPGQSYGYTF
TRBD1 | TRBJ1-2 | - | TRBV7-2 | TGTGCCAGCAGCCTAACAGGGGAAGGGTATGGCTACACCTTC | CASSLTGEGYGYTF
- | TRBJ2-7 | many | TRBV6-1 | TGTGCCAGCAGCGCAGGCTACGAGCAGTACTTC | CASSAGYEQYF
- | TRBJ2-7 | - | TRBV10-3 | TGTGCCATCAGTGAGTCCAAGACTAGTTTGGAGCAGTACTTC | CAISESKTSLEQYF
- | TRBJ1-1 | many | TRBV7-9 | TGTGCCAGCAGACTGATGGGGGAGGAAGCTTTCTTT | CASRLMGEEAFF
TRBD1 | TRBJ2-7 | many | TRBV9 | TGTGCCAGCAGCGTAGACAGGGGGAGCTCCTACGAGCAGTACTTC | CASSVDRGSSYEQYF
TRBD1 | TRBJ2-7 | many | TRBV6-5 | TGTGCCAGCAGTACAGGGGGCCCCTACGAGCAGTACTTC | CASSTGGPYEQYF
TRBD1 | TRBJ2-2 | few | TRBV11-2 | TGTGCCAGCAGCCCCCTGTCCGGGACAGCCGGGGAGCTGTTTTTT | CASSPLSGTAGELFF
TRBD1 | TRBJ2-2 | many | TRBV11-2 | TGTGCCAGCAGCCTACTTCCGGACAGGGGGCTTGGCGGGGAGCTGTTTTTT | CASSLLPDRGLGGELFF
- | TRBJ2-7 | many | TRBV29-1 | TGCAGCGTTGGTTACTGGCAGGAAGAGCAGTACTTC | CSVGYWQEEQYF
- | TRBJ2-5 | many | TRBV29-1 | TGCAGCGTTATGGACGGGGAAGAGACCCAGTACTTC | CSVMDGEETQYF
- | TRBJ2-7 | many | TRBV24-1 | TGTGCCACCAGTGACTCCGACAAATCCTACGAGCAGTACTTC | CATSDSDKSYEQYF
- | TRBJ2-2 | few | TRBV4-1 | TGCGCCAGCAGCCACGGACAAGATCTGGACGGGGAGCTGTTTTTT | CASSHGQDLDGELFF
TRBD1 | TRBJ1-1 | - | TRBV12-3/TRBV12-4 | TGTGCCAGCAGCCTAGGGACAGGGGGCAAGCGGACTGAAGCTTTCTTT | CASSLGTGGKRTEAFF
- | TRBJ1-1 | - | TRBV28 | TGTGCCAGCAGTTTAATCACTGCCACTGAAGCTTTCTTT | CASSLITATEAFF
- | TRBJ2-7 | many | TRBV7-9 | TGTGCCAGCAGCCCAGTAGGGTACTACGAGCAGTACTTC | CASSPVGYYEQYF
- | TRBJ1-5 | many | TRBV7-9 | TGTGCCAGCAGCAATATGGGGCGACGAGATCCCCAGCATTTT | CASSNMGRRDPQHF
TRBD1 | TRBJ2-5 | - | TRBV10-2 | TGCGCCAGCAGTAGACAGGGGGCCCAAGAGACCCAGTACTTC | CASSRQGAQETQYF
- | TRBJ1-5 | many | TRBV19 | TGTGCCAGTAGTGCGTGGCCTGCATCAGGGGCGGGGGCCAATCAGCCCCAGCATTTT | CASSAWPASGAGANQPQHF
TRBD2 | TRBJ2-7 | many | TRBV20-1 | TGCAGTGCTAGAGATGTACTAGCGGGAGGTTGGGAGCAGTACTTC | CSARDVLAGGWEQYF
- | TRBJ2-5 | - | TRBV6-5 | TGTGCCAGCAGTTACCTGGGGGGAGGCGTGGAGACCCAGTACTTC | CASSYLGGGVETQYF
- | TRBJ1-1 | many | TRBV7-6 | TGTGCCAGCGCTGGGACGCGGGACACTGAAGCTTTCTTT | CASAGTRDTEAFF
- | TRBJ1-2 | - | TRBV5-4 | TGTGCCAGCAGCTCGGGGGGCGCAGCTAACTATGGCTACACCTTC | CASSSGGAANYGYTF
TRBD1 | TRBJ2-2 | many | TRBV19 | TGTGCCAGTAGTAAGAGGACAGGGGGCTTAGGTAGCACCGGGGAGCTGTTTTTT | CASSKRTGGLGSTGELFF
TRBD2 | TRBJ2-5 | many | TRBV7-9 | TGTGCCAGCAGCTTATTAGCGGGAAAAGAGACCCAGTACTTC | CASSLLAGKETQYF
TRBD2 | TRBJ2-2 | many | TRBV19 | TGTGCCAGTACTAATAGCGGGTTGAACACCGGGGAGCTGTTTTTT | CASTNSGLNTGELFF
TRBD1 | TRBJ1-1 | many | TRBV5-1 | TGCGCCAGCAGCTTGGGGACAGGAAGAAACACTGAAGCTTTCTTT | CASSLGTGRNTEAFF
- | TRBJ2-5 | few | TRBV4-2 | TGTGCCAGCAGCCAAGCCAGCGGCGTCCAAGAGACCCAGTACTTC | CASSQASGVQETQYF
TRBD1 | TRBJ1-1 | few | TRBV28 | TGTGCCAGCAGTTCCACCGGGACAGGGGGCACTGAAGCTTTCTTT | CASSSTGTGGTEAFF
TRBD2 | TRBJ2-2 | few | TRBV6-2/TRBV6-3 | TGTGCCAGCAGACCGGGTGGCGGGAGAAGATACCCTACCGGGGAGCTGTTTTTT | CASRPGGGRRYPTGELFF
- | TRBJ1-5 | many | TRBV15 | TGTGCCACCAGCTCACTAAACAATCAGCCCCAGCATTTT | CATSSLNNQPQHF
- | TRBJ1-1 | many | TRBV29-1 | TGCAGCGCCCAAGGGAGCACTGAAGCTTTCTTT | CSAQGSTEAFF
- | TRBJ1-5 | - | TRBV20-1 | TGCAGTGCTAGACCAGGGAATCAGCCCCAGCATTTT | CSARPGNQPQHF
- | TRBJ2-5 | - | TRBV6-2/TRBV6-3 | TGTGCCAGCAGTTACCACGAGAGGCAAGAGACCCAGTACTTC | CASSYHERQETQYF
- | TRBJ2-4 | many | TRBV5-1 | TGCGCCAGCAGCTTGAGGGAGGTGGGCATTCAGTACTTC | CASSLREVGIQYF
- | TRBJ2-5 | many | TRBV12-3/TRBV12-4 | TGTGCCAGCAGTTTAGGGACTACTGAAGAGACCCAGTACTTC | CASSLGTTEETQYF
- | TRBJ1-2 | many | TRBV11-2 | TGTGCCATACGCCTGACTGGAGGCTACACCTTC | CAIRLTGGYTF
TRBD1 | TRBJ1-2 | many | TRBV11-2 | TGTGCCAGCAGCCTTCAGACAGGGGTGAACTATGGCTACACCTTC | CASSLQTGVNYGYTF
- | TRBJ2-7 | many | TRBV11-1 | TGTGCCAGCAGCTTAGCGCCAGTAGCTAAGCAGTACTTC | CASSLAPVAKQYF
- | TRBJ1-2 | many | TRBV27 | TGTGCCAGCAGTTTATATGGCCAGGGAGGCTACACCTTC | CASSLYGQGGYTF
TRBD2 | TRBJ2-7 | many | TRBV5-1 | TGCGCCAGCAGCTTGAGGCGGGAGGGCTCCTACGAGCAGTACTTC | CASSLRREGSYEQYF
TRBD1 | TRBJ2-5 | many | TRBV5-1 | TGCGCCAGCAGCCCTCTTCCGGGACAGGGGTCGGAGACCCAGTACTTC | CASSPLPGQGSETQYF
- | TRBJ1-5 | many | TRBV27 | TGTGCCAGCAGTGCCCTGGGGGGCGGGAGGGATCAGCCCCAGCATTTT | CASSALGGGRDQPQHF
- | TRBJ2-2 | many | TRBV19 | TGTGCCAGTAGCTGGGCGGGAATTGGGAACACCGGGGAGCTGTTTTTT | CASSWAGIGNTGELFF
TRBD1 | TRBJ1-1 | many | TRBV10-3 | TGTGCCATCAACAGACAGGGCGTGAACACTGAAGCTTTCTTT | CAINRQGVNTEAFF
TRBD1 | TRBJ2-7 | - | TRBV15 | TGTGCCACCAGCAGCGGGGACAGTTACGAGCAGTACTTC | CATSSGDSYEQYF
TRBD1 | TRBJ1-1 | - | TRBV6-1 | TGTGCCAGCAGTCTAACAGGGGTTGAAGCTTTCTTT | CASSLTGVEAFF
- | TRBJ1-5 | - | TRBV5-1 | TGCGCCAGCAGCTTGGCGGGAGGGTGGAACCAGCCCCAGCATTTT | CASSLAGGWNQPQHF
- | TRBJ2-7 | many | TRBV12-3/TRBV12-4 | TGTGCCAGCAGGGGGGACCCCTTGGGGTACGAGCAGTACTTC | CASRGDPLGYEQYF
- | TRBJ1-3 | many | TRBV12-3/TRBV12-4 | TGTGCCATTATAGGCCGCGCCTCTGGAAACACCATATATTTT | CAIIGRASGNTIYF
TRBD1 | TRBJ1-5 | - | TRBV28 | TGTGCCAGCAGCTCGGACAGGGGTTGGAGTCAGCCCCAGCATTTT | CASSSDRGWSQPQHF